The clone carrying this T cell receptor beta chain has ten or more counts. The entry originates in a study of identical twins. TCRdb reprocessed the 5' RACE reads with MiXCR, giving one entry per CDR3 protein. The data show 450,000 to 500,000 distinct CDR3 sequences, roughly an eighth seen once. This sample was also put to use in a study of yellow fever vaccine responses in identical twins.

The sample comprised CD4+ T cells sorted from blood. The sequence derives from a woman in her late teens or twenties in good health.

CDR3 nucleotides: TGTGCCAGCAGCTCAACAGGGGCCTATGGCTACACCTTC. It codes for CASSSTGAYGYTF. The genes are TRBV7-8 and TRBJ1-2; 7 nucleotides match TRBD1. Germline-derived CDR1 and CDR2 are SGHVS and FQNEAQ. This CDR3 has 13 amino acids. With V trimmed by 4 bases and J by 4 bases, 3 bases remained unmatched.